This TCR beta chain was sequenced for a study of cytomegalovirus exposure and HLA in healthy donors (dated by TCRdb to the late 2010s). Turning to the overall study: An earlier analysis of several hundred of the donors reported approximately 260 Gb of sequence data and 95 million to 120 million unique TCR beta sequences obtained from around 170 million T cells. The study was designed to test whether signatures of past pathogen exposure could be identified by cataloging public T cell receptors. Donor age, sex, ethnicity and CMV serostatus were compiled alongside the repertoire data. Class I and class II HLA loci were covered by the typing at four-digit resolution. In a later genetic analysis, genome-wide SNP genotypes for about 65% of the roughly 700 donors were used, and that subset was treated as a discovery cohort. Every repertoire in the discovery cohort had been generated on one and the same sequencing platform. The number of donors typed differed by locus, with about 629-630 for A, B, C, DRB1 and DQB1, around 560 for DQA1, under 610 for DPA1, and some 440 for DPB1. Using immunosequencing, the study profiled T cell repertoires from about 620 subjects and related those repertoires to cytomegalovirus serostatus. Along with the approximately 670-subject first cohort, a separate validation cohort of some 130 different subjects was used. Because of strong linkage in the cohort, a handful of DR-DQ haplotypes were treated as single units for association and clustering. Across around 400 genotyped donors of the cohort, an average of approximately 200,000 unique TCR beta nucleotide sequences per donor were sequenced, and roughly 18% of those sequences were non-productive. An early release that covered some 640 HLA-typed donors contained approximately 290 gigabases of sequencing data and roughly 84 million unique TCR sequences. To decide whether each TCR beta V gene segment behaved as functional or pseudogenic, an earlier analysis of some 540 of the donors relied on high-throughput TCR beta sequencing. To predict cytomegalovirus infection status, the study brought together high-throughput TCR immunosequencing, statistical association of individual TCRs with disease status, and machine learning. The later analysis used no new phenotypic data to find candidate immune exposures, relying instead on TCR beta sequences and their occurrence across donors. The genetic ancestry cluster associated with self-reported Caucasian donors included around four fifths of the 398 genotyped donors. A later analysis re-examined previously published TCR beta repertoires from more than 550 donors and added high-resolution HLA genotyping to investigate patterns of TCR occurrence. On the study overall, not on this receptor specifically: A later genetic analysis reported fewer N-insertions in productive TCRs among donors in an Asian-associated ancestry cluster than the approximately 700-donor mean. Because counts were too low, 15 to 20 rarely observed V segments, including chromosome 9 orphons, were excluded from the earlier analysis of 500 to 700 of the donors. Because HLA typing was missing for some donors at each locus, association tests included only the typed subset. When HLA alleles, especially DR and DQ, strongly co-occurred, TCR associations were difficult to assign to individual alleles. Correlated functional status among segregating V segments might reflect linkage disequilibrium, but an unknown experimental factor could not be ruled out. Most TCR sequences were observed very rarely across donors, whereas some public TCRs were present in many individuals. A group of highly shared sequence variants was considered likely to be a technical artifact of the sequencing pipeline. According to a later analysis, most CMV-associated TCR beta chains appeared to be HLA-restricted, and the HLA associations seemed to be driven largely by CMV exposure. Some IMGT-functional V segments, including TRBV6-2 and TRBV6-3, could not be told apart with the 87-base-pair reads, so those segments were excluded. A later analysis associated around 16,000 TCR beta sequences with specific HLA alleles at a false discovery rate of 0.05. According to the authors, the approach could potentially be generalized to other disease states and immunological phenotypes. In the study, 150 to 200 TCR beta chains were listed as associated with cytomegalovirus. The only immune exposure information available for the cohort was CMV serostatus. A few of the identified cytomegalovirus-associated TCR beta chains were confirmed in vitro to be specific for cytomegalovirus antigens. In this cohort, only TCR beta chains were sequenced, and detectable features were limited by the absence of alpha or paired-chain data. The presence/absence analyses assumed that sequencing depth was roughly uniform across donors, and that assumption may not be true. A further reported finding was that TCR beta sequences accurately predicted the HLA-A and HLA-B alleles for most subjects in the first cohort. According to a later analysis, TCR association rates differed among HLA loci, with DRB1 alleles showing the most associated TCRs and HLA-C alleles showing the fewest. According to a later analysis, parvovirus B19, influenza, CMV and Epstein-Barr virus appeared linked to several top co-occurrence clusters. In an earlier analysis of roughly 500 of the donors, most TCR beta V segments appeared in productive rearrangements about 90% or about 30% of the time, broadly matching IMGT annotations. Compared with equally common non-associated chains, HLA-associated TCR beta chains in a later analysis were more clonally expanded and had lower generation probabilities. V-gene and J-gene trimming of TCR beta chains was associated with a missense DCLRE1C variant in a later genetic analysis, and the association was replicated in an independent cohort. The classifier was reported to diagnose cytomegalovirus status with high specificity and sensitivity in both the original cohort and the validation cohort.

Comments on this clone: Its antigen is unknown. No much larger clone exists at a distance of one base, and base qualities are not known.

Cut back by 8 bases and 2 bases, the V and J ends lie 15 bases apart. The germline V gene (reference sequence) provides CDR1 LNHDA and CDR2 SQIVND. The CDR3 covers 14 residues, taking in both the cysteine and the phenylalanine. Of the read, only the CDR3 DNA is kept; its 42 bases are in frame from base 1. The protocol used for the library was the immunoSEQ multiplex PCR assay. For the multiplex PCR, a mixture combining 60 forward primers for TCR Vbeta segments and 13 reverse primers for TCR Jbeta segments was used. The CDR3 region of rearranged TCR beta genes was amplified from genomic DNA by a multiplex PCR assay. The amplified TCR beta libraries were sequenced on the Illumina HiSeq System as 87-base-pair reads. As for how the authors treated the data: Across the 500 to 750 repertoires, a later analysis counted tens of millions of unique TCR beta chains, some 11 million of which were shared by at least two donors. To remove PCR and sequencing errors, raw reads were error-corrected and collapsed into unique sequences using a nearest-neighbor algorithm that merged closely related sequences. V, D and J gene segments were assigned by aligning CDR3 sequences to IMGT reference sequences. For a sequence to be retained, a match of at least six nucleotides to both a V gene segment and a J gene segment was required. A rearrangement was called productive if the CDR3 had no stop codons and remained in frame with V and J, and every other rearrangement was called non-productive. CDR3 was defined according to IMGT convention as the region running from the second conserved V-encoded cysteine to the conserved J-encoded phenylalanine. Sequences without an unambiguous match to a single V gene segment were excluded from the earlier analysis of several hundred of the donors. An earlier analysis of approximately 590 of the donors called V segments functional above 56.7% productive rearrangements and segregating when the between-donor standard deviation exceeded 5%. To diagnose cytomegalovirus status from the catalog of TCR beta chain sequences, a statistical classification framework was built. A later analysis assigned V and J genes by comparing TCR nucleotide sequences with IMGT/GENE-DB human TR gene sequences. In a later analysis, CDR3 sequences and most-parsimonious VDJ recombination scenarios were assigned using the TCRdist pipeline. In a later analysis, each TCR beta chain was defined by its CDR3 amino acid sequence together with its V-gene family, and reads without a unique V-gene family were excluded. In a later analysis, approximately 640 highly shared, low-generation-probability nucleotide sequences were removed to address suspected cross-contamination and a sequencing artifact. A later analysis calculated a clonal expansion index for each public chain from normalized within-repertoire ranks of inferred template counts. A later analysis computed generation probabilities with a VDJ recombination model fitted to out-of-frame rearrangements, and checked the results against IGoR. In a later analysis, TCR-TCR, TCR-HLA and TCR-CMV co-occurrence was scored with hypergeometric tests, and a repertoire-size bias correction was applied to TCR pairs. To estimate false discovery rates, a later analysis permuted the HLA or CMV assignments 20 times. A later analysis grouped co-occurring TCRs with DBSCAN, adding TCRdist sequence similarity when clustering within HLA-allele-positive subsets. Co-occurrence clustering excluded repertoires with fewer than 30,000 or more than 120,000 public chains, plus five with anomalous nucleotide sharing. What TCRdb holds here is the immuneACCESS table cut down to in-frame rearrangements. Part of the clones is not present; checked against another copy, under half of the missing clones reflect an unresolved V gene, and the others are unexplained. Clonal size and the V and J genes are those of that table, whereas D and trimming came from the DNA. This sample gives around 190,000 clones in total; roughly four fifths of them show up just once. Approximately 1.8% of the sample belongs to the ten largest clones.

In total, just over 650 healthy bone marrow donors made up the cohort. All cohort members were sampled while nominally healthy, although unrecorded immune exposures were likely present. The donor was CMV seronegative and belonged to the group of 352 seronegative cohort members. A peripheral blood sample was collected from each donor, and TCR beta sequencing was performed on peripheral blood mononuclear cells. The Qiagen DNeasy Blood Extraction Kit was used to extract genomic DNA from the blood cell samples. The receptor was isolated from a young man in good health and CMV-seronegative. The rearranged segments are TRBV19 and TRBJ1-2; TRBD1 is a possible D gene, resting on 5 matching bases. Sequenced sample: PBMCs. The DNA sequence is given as TGTGCCAGTGGCCGACAGCCCGGGAACTATGGCTACACCTTC. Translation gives CASGRQPGNYGYTF.